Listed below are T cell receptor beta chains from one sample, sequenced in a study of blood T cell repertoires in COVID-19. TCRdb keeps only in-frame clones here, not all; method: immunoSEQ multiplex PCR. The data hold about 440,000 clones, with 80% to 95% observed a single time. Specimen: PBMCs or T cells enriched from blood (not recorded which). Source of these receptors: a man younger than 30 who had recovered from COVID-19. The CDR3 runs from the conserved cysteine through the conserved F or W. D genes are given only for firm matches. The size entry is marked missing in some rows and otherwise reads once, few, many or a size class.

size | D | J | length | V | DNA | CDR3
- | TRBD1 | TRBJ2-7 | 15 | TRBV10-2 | TGCGCCAGCAGTGCCGGGACAGGGAACGCCTACGAGCAGTACTTC | CASSAGTGNAYEQYF
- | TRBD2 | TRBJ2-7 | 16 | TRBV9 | TGTGCCAGCAGCGTTAGCGGGACAAACGTCCCCTACGAGCAGTACTTC | CASSVSGTNVPYEQYF
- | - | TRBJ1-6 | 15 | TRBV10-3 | TGTGCCATCACAGAGAGGGGGGGGGATAATTCACCCCTCCACTTT | CAITERGGDNSPLHF
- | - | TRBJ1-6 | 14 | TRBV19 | TGTGCCAGTACCGACGGACAGTTTAATTCACCCCTCCACTTT | CASTDGQFNSPLHF
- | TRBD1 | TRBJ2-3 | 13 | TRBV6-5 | TGTGCCAGCATCGGACAGGGAGGAGATACGCAGTATTTT | CASIGQGGDTQYF
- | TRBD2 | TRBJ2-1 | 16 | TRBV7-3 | TGTGCCAGCAGCTTAACGCCTAGCGGGAGATATTATGAGCAGTTCTTC | CASSLTPSGRYYEQFF
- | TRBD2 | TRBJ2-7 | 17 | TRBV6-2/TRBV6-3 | TGTGCCAGCAGTCTATACCGACTAGCGGGAGGGCCGAACGAGCAGTACTTC | CASSLYRLAGGPNEQYF
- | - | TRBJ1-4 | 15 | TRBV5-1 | TGCGCCAGCAGCTTGAACTGGTCGCGGGAGGAAAAACTGTTTTTT | CASSLNWSREEKLFF
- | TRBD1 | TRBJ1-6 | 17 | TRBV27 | TGTGCCAGCAGTTTAAGGGTGAAGGGGGCTGAGAATTCACCCCTCCACTTT | CASSLRVKGAENSPLHF
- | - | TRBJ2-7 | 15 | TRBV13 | TGTGCCAGCAGCTCGATAAGGGCTAGCTCGTACGAGCAGTACTTC | CASSSIRASSYEQYF
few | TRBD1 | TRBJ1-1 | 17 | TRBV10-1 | TGCGCCAGCAGTGGAACGGGGGGTGACAGGGGAAACGGTGAAGCTTTCTTT | CASSGTGGDRGNGEAFF
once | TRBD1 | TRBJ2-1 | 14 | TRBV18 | TGTGCCAGCTCACCCGGACAGGGTAGGAATGAGCAGTTCTTC | CASSPGQGRNEQFF
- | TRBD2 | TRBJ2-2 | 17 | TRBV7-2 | TGTGCCAGCAGCTTGCCCCTCTTACTAGCGGGGGACGGGGAGCTGTTTTTT | CASSLPLLLAGDGELFF
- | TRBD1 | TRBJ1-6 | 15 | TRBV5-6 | TGTGCCAGCAGCCGGGCCGGGACAGGTCCCCTCACCCTCCACTTT | CASSRAGTGPLTLHF
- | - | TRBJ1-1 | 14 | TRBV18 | TGTGCCAGCTCACTAGGAGCCCTGAACACTGAAGCTTTCTTT | CASSLGALNTEAFF
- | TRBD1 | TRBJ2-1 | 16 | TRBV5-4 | TGTGCCAGCAGCATGCGGACAGGGGGCTTAGAGAATGAGCAGTTCTTC | CASSMRTGGLENEQFF
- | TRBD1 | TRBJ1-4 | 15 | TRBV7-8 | TGTGCCAGCAGCTTGGTGACAGGGGTGGTGGGAAAACTGTTTTTT | CASSLVTGVVGKLFF
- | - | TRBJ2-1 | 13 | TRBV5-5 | TGTGCCAGCAGCTTCGGAGGCGTCGATGAGCAGTTCTTC | CASSFGGVDEQFF
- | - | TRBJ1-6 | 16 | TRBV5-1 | TGCGCCAGCAGCTTGAGGCGGGGGGGAGATAATTCACCCCTCCACTTT | CASSLRRGGDNSPLHF
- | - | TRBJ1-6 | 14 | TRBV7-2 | TGTGCCAGCAGCTTGGGACTTTCTGGAACGGCCCTCCACTTT | CASSLGLSGTALHF
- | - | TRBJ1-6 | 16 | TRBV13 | TGTGCCAGCAGCCCCCCCGCGGGGGTGGGGAATTCACCCCTCCACTTT | CASSPPAGVGNSPLHF
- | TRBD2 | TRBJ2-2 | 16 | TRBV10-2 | TGCGCCAGCAACACACTAGCGGGGGGGTACACCGGGGAGCTGTTTTTT | CASNTLAGGYTGELFF